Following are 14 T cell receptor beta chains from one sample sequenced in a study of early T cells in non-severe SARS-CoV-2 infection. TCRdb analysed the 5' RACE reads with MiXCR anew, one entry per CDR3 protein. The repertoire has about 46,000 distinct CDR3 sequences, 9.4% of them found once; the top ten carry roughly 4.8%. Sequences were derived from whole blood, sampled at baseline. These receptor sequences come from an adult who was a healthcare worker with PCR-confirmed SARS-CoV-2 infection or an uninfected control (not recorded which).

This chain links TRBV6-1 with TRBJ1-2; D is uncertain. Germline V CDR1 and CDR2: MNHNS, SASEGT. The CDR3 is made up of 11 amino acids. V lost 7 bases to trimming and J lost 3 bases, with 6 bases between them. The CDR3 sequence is CASTEYYGYTF. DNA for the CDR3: TGTGCCAGCACCGAGTACTATGGCTACACCTTC.

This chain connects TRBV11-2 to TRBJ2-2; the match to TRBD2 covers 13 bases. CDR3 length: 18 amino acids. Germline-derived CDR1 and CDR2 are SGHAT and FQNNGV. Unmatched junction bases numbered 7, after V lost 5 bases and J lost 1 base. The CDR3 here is CASSQRGTSGMNTGELFF. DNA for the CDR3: TGTGCCAGCAGCCAACGCGGGACTAGCGGGATGAACACCGGGGAGCTGTTTTTT.

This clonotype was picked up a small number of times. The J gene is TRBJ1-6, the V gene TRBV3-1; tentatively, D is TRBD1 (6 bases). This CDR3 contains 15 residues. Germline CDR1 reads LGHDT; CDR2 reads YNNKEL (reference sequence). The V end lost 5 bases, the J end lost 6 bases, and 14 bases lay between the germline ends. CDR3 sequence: CASSRGDSSNSPLHF. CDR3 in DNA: TGTGCCAGCAGCAGGGGGGACTCTTCTAATTCACCCCTCCACTTT.

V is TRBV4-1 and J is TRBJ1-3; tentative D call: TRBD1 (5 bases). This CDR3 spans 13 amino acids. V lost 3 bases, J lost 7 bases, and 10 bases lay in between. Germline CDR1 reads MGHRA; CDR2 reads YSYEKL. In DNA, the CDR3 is TGCGCCAGCAGCCATGAGGGGATTAACACCATATATTTT. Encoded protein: CASSHEGINTIYF.

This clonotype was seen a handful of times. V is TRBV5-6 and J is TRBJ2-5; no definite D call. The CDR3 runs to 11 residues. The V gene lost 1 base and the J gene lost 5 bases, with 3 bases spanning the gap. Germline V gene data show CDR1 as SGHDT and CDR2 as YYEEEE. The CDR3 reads CASSLMETQYF. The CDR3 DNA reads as TGTGCCAGCAGCTTGATGGAGACCCAGTACTTC.

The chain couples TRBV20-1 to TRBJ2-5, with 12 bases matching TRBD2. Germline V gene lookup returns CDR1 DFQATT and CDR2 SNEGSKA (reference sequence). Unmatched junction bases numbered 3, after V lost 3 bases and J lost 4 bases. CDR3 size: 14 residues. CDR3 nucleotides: TGCAGTGCTAGTATGACTAGCGGGGGAGAGACCCAGTACTTC. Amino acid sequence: CSASMTSGGETQYF.

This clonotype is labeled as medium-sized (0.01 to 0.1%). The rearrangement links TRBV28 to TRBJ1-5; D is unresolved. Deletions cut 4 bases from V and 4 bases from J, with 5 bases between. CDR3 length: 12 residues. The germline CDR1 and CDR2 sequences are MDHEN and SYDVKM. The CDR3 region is CASSSTNQPQHF. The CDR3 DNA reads TGTGCCAGCAGTTCCACAAATCAGCCCCAGCATTTT.

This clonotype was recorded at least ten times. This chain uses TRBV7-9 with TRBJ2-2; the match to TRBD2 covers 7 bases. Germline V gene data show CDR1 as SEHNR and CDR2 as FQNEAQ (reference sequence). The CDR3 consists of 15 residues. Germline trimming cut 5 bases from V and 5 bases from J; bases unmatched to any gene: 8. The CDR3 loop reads CASSRLAVNTGELFF. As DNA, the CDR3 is TGTGCCAGCAGCCGGCTAGCGGTTAATACCGGGGAGCTGTTTTTT. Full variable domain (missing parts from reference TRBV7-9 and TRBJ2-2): DTGVSQNPRHKITKRGQNVTFRCDPISEHNRLYWYRQTLGQGPEFLTYFQNEAQLEKSRLLSDRFSAERPKGSFSTLEIQRTEQGDSAMYLCASSRLAVNTGELFFGEGSRLTVL.

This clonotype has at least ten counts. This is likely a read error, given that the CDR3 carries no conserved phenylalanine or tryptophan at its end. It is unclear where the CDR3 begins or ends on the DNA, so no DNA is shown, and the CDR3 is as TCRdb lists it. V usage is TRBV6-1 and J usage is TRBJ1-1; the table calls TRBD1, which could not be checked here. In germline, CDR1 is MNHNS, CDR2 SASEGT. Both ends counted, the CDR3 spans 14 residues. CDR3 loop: CASSEAPGTGLFPS.

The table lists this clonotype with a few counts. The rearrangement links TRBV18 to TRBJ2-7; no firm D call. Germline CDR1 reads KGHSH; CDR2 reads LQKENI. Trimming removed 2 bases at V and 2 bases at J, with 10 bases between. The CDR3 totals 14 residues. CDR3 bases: TGTGCCAGCTCACCATCTGGCCAGCCCTACGAGCAGTACTTC. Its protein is CASSPSGQPYEQYF.

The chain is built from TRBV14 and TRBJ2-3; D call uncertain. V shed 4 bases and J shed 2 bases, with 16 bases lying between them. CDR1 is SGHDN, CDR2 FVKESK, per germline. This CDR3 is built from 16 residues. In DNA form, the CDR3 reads TGTGCCAGCAGCCCCCAACGAAAGAGCGCCACAGATACGCAGTATTTT. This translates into CASSPQRKSATDTQYF.

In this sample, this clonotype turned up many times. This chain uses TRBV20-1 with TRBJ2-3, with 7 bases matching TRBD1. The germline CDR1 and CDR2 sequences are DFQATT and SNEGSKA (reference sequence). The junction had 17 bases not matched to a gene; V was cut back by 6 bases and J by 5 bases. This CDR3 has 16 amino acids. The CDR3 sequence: CSAPRSRTGVGDTQYF. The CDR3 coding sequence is TGCAGTGCCCCCAGATCTAGGACAGGCGTTGGAGATACGCAGTATTTT.

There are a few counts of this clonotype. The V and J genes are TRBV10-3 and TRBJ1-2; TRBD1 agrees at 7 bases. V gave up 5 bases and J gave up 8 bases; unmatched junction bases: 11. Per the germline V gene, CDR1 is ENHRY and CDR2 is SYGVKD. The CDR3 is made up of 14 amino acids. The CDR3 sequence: CAISLGQDYFGYTF. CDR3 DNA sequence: TGTGCCATCAGTCTTGGACAGGACTACTTCGGCTACACCTTC.

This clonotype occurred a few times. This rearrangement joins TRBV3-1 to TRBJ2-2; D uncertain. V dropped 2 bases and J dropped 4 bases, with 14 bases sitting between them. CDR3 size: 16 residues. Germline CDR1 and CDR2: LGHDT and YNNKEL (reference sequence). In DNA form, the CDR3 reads TGTGCCAGCAGCCAACTTCAGACGTCTCCCACCGGGGAGCTGTTTTTT. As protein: CASSQLQTSPTGELFF.